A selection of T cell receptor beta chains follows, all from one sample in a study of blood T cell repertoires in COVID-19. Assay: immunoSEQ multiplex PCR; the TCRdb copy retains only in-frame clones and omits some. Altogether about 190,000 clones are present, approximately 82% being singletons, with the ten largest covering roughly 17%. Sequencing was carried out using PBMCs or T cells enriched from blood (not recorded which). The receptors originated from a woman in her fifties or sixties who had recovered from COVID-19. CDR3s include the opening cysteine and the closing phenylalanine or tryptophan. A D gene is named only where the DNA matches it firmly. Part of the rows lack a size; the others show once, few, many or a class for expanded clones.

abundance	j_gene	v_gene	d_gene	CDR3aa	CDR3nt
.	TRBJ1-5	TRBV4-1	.	CASSQNSYQPQHF	TGCGCCAGCAGCCAGAACAGTTATCAGCCCCAGCATTTT
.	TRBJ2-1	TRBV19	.	CASTPRGLVDEQFF	TGTGCCAGTACCCCCCGGGGTCTGGTAGATGAGCAGTTCTTC
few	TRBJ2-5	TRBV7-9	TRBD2	CASSLNGGSGETQYF	TGTGCCAGCAGCCTAAACGGGGGGTCCGGAGAGACCCAGTACTTC
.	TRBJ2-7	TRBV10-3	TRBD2	CAIQGEGGRYF	TGTGCCATCCAAGGAGAAGGCGGGAGGTACTTC
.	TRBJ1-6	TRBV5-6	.	CASSLMGLNSPLHF	TGTGCCAGCAGCTTGATGGGCCTTAATTCACCCCTCCACTTT
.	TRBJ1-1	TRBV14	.	CASSLSPGTEAFF	TGTGCCAGCAGCCTCTCCCCCGGGACTGAAGCTTTCTTT
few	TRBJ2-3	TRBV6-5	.	CASSYSTGNTDTQYF	TGTGCCAGCAGTTACTCGACGGGGAACACAGATACGCAGTATTTT
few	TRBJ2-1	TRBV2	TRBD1	CASMDRAYNNEQFF	TGTGCCAGCATGGACAGGGCTTATAACAATGAGCAGTTCTTC
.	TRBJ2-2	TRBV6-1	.	CASSALSGGTTGELFF	TGTGCCAGCAGTGCCCTCAGCGGAGGGACCACCGGGGAGCTGTTTTTT
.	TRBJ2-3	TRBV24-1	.	CATSDRYRGDTQYF	TGTGCCACCAGTGACCGCTACCGGGGAGATACGCAGTATTTT
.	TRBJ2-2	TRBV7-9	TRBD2	CASRGGGFDLDTGELFF	TGTGCCAGCCGGGGGGGCGGGTTTGATTTGGACACCGGGGAGCTGTTTTTT
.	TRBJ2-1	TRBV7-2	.	CASSLVAGNSEQFF	TGTGCCAGCAGCTTAGTAGCAGGGAACAGTGAGCAGTTCTTC
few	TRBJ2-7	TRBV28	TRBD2	CASMERGPYEQYF	TGTGCCAGCATGGAGCGGGGACCCTACGAGCAGTACTTC
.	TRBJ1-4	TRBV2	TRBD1	CASSESGGSNEKLFF	TGTGCCAGCAGTGAATCAGGGGGTTCTAATGAAAAACTGTTTTTT
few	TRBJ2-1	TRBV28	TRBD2	CASSLSGLAGGNEQFF	TGTGCCAGCAGTTTAAGCGGACTAGCGGGTGGAAATGAGCAGTTCTTC
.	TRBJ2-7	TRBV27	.	CASSATPGLPLEQYF	TGTGCCAGCAGTGCCACCCCGGGACTTCCCCTCGAGCAGTACTTC
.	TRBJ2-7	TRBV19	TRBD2	CASSPGTSGSYEQYF	TGTGCCAGTAGCCCCGGGACTAGCGGGAGCTACGAGCAGTACTTC
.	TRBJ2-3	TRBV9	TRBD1	CASSVGTDLQYF	TGTGCCAGCAGCGTGGGGACAGACTTGCAGTATTTT
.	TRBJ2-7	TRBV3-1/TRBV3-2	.	CASSQDYSRLRPSSGNF	TGTGCCAGCAGCCAAGATTATTCACGTTTACGCCCGAGTAGCGGTAACTTC
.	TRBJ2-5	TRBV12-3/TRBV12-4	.	CASTTVPGETQYF	TGTGCCAGCACCACAGTACCTGGGGAGACCCAGTACTTC
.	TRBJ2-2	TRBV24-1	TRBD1	CATGTGGTGELFF	TGTGCCACCGGGACAGGGGGGACCGGGGAGCTGTTTTTT
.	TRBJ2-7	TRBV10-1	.	CASSPVSGSEQYF	TGCGCCAGCAGCCCGGTGTCCGGGTCTGAGCAGTACTTC
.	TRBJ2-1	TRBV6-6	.	CASKGLSYNEQFF	TGTGCCAGCAAGGGACTCTCCTACAATGAGCAGTTCTTC